Listed below are T cell receptor beta chains from one sample, sequenced in a study of OX40 agonist ivuxolimab in advanced cancers. The repertoire was sequenced with immunoSEQ multiplex PCR; TCRdb's copy has only in-frame clones and lacks some. The table lists about 71,000 clones, over 90% of them singletons. The material sequenced was CD4+ or CD8+ T cells sorted from blood, taken in a trial of the OX40 agonist ivuxolimab. These receptors were taken from an adult with an advanced solid tumor such as melanoma, head and neck, liver or kidney cancer. Both conserved end residues are part of each CDR3. The size field is filled for only some rows; it gives once, few, many or a size class.

CDR3 | J | size | V
CASGRTDTQYF | TRBJ2-3 | . | TRBV6-5
CASAEGKLRGWGEKLFF | TRBJ1-4 | once | TRBV5-5
CASSLGSGLSTDTQYF | TRBJ2-3 | . | TRBV7-3
CASRPSGVSWETQYF | TRBJ2-5 | . | TRBV28
CASSLRDSSYEQYF | TRBJ2-7 | . | TRBV7-2
CASSQDNPRGPLSPLHF | TRBJ1-6 | . | TRBV4-1
CASGPRTGAYEQYF | TRBJ2-7 | . | TRBV12-5
CASRRQLNTEAFF | TRBJ1-1 | . | TRBV5-4
CASSFQRGGTTDTQYF | TRBJ2-3 | . | TRBV13
CATGRSSDYEQYF | TRBJ2-7 | . | TRBV28
CASSQDQRTFYGYTF | TRBJ1-2 | . | TRBV4-3
CASSIGGTGKETQYF | TRBJ2-5 | . | TRBV19
CASSVQAGQGSTDTQYF | TRBJ2-3 | . | TRBV9
CASRPYSGANVLTF | TRBJ2-6 | once | TRBV4-1
CASSAGGATNEKLFF | TRBJ1-4 | . | TRBV9
CASSPSTGTAVINYGYTF | TRBJ1-2 | . | TRBV27
CASSLFGAGTYEQYF | TRBJ2-7 | . | TRBV28
CASSLRQGAMNTEAFF | TRBJ1-1 | . | TRBV5-1
CASSVEDRWGGEASEQYF | TRBJ2-7 | . | TRBV9